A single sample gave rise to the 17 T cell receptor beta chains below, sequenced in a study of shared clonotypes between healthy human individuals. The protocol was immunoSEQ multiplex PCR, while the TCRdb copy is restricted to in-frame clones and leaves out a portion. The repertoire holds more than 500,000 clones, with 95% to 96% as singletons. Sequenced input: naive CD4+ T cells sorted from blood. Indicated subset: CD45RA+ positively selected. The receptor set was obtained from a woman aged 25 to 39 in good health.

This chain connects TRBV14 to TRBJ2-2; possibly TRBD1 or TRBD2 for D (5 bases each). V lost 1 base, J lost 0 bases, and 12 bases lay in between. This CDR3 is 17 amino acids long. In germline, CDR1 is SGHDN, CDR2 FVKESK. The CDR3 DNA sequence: TGTGCCAGCAGCCAAGTGAGGGGACCTGCGAACACCGGGGAGCTGTTTTTT. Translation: CASSQVRGPANTGELFF.

For the CDR3, the DNA is TGCGCCAGCAGCTTGGGCGTTTGGCAGAAGAACACTGAAGCTTTCTTT. It encodes CASSLGVWQKNTEAFF. This chain connects TRBV5-1 to TRBJ1-1; D remains ambiguous. V was shortened by 0 bases and J by 1 base, with 13 bases between the two germline ends. Per the germline V gene, CDR1 is SGHRS and CDR2 is YFSETQ. The CDR3 contains 16 residues.

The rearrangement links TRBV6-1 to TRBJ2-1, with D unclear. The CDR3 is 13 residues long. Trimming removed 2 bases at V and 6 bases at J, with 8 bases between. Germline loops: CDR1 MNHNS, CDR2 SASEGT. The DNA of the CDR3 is TGTGCCAGCAGTGAAAGTAGCATCAATGAGCAGTTCTTC. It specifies CASSESSINEQFF.

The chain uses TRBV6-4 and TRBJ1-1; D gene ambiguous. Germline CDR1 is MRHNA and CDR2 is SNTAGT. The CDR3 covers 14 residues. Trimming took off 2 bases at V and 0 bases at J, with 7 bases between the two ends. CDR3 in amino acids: CASSDGGLNTEAFF. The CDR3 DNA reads TGTGCCAGCAGTGACGGTGGCTTGAACACTGAAGCTTTCTTT.

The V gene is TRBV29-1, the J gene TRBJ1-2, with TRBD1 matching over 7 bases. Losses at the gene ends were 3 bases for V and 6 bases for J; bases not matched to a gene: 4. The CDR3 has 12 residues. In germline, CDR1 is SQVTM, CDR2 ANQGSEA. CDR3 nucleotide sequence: TGCAGCGTTGATTTTACAGGGGATGGCTACACCTTC. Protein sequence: CSVDFTGDGYTF.

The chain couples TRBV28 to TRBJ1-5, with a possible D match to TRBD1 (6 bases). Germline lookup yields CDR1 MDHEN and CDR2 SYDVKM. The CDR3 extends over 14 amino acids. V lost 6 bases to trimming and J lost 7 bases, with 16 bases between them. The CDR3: CASRSGTLGQPQHF. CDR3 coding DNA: TGTGCCAGCAGGTCCGGGACACTAGGGCAGCCCCAGCATTTT.

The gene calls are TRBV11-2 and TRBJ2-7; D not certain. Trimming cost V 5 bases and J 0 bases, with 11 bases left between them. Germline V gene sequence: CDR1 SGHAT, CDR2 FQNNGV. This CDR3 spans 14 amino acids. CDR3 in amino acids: CASSQARNSYEQYF. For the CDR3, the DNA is TGTGCCAGCAGCCAGGCAAGGAACTCCTACGAGCAGTACTTC. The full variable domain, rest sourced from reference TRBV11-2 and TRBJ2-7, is EAGVAQSPRYKIIEKRQSVAFWCNPISGHATLYWYQQILGQGPKLLIQFQNNGVVDDSQLPKDRFSAERLKGVDSTLKIQPAKLEDSAVYLCASSQARNSYEQYFGPGTRLTVT.

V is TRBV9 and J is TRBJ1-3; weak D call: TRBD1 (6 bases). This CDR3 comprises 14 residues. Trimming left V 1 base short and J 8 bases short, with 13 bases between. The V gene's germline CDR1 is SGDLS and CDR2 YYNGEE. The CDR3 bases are TGTGCCAGCAGCGTACATTACAGGGAAGACACCATATATTTT. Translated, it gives CASSVHYREDTIYF.

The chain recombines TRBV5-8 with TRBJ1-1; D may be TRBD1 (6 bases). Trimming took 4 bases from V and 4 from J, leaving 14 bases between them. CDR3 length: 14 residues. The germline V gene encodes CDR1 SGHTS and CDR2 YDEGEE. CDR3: CASSPAEGGTEAFF. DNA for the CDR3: TGTGCCAGCAGCCCCGCTGAAGGGGGCACTGAAGCTTTCTTT.

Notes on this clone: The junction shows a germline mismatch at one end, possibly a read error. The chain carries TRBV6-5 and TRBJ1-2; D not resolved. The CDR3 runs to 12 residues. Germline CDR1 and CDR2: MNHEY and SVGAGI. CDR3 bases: TGTGCCATCAGTGGTCAAAACTATGGCTACACCTTC. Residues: CAISGQNYGYTF.

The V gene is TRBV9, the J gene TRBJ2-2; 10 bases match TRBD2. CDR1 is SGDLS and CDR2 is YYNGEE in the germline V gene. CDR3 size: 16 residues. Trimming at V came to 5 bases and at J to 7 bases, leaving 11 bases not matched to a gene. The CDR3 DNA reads TGTGCCAGCAGTTACCAAAGCGGGAGGGCCGACGGGGAGCTGTTTTTT. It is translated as CASSYQSGRADGELFF.

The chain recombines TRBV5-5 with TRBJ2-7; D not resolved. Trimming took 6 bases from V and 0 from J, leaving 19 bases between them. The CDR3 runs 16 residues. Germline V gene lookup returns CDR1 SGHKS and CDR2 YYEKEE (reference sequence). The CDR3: CASTRTLVRSSYEQYF. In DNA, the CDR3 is TGTGCCAGCACTAGGACCCTCGTGCGGAGCTCCTACGAGCAGTACTTC.

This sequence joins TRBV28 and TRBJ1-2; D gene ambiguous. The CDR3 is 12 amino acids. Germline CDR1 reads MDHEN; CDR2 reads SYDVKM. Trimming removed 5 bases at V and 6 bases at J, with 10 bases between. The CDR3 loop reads CASSPNSDGYTF. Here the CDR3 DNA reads TGTGCCAGCAGTCCAAACAGTGATGGCTACACCTTC.

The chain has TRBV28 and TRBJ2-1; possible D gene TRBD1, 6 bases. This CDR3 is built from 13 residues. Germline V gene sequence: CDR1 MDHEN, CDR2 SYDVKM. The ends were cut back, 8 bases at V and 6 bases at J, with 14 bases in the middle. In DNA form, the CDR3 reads TGTGCCAGCTTACAGGGTACCCGCAATGAGCAGTTCTTC. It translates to CASLQGTRNEQFF.

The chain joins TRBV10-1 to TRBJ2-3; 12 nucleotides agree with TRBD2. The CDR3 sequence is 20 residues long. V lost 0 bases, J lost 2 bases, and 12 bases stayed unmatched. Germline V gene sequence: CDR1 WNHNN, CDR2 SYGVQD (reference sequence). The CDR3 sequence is CASSESFPGLAGIITDTQYF. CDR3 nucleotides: TGCGCCAGCAGTGAGTCGTTCCCCGGACTAGCGGGAATTATCACAGATACGCAGTATTTT.

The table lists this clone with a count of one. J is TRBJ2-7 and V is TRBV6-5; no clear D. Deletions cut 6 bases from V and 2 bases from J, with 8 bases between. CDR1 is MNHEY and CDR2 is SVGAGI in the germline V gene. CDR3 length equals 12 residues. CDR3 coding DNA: TGTGCCAGCAGGGTTTCTCCCTACGAGCAGTACTTC. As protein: CASRVSPYEQYF.

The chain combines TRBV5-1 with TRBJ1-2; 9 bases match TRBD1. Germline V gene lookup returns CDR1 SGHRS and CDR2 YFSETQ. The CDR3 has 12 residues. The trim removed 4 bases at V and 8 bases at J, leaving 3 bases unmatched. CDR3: CASSADRGGYTF. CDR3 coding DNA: TGCGCCAGCAGCGCGGACAGGGGAGGCTACACCTTC.